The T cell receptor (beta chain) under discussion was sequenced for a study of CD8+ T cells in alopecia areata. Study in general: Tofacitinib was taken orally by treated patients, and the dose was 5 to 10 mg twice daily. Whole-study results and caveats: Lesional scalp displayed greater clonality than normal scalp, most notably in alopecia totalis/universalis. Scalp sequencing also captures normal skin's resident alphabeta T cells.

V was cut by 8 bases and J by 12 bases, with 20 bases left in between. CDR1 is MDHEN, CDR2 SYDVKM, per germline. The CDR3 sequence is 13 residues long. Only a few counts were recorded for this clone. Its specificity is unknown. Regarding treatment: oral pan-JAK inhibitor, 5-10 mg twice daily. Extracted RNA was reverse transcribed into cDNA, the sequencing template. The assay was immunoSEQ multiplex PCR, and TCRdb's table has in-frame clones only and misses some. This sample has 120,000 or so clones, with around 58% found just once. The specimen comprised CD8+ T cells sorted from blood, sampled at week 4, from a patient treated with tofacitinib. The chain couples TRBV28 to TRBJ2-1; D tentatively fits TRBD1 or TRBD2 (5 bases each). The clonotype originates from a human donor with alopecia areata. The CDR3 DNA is TGTGCCAGCCAATTTGGGACCCCGGATGTGCAGTTCTTC. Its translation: CASQFGTPDVQFF.